These 8 T cell receptor beta chains originate from one sample sequenced in a study of shared T cell receptors in the human thymus. Assay: immunoSEQ multiplex PCR; the TCRdb copy retains only in-frame clones and omits some. This sample has more than 550,000 clones, with 87% found just once. This same sample was also part of a study on human thymus T cells.

Sequenced input: thymocytes. Receptors originate from a boy under two years old with a congenital heart defect.

The rearrangement links TRBV4-3 to TRBJ1-3, with 12 bases lining up with TRBD1. The J segment lost 0 bases and the V segment lost 2 bases, leaving 5 bases of the junction unmatched. There are 18 residues in the CDR3. The V gene's germline CDR1 is LGHNA and CDR2 YSLEER. The CDR3 DNA sequence: TGCGCCAGCAGCCAAAAAGGGACAGGGGGCCTCTCTGGAAACACCATATATTTT. This gives the protein CASSQKGTGGLSGNTIYF.

V gene TRBV4-3 combines with J gene TRBJ2-7; 12 nucleotides align to TRBD2. Germline CDR1 LGHNA, CDR2 YSLEER. Germline trimming cut 1 base from V and 3 bases from J; bases unmatched to any gene: 10. This CDR3 contains 18 residues. CDR3 loop: CASSQVRLAGGPFYEQYF. CDR3 in DNA: TGCGCCAGCAGCCAAGTTCGCCTAGCGGGAGGGCCATTCTACGAGCAGTACTTC.

V and J are TRBV6-6 and TRBJ2-1; D perhaps matches TRBD2 (5 bases). Trimming pared 4 bases from V and 0 bases from J, leaving 13 bases between. CDR3 length: 16 amino acids. CDR1 MNHNY and CDR2 SVGAGI come from the germline V gene (reference sequence). CDR3 protein: CASSSLSGSSYNEQFF. The DNA for the CDR3 is TGTGCCAGCAGTTCCCTAAGCGGAAGCTCCTACAATGAGCAGTTCTTC.

The rearrangement joins TRBV27 to TRBJ2-1, with 9 bases lining up with TRBD1. V was clipped by 5 bases and J by 7 bases; unmatched bases: 9. This CDR3 is built from 15 residues. The germline CDR1 and CDR2 sequences are MNHEY and SMNVEV (reference sequence). The CDR3 spells CASSPTGQGPNEQFF. The CDR3 DNA is TGTGCCAGCAGTCCTACGGGACAGGGACCAAATGAGCAGTTCTTC.

This clone was detected only a few times. The rearrangement uses TRBV29-1 and TRBJ1-3; 7 bases match TRBD1. Germline CDR1 and CDR2: SQVTM and ANQGSEA. The CDR3 is 14 residues long. V lost 4 bases to trimming and J lost 4 bases; unmatched junction nucleotides: 7. CDR3: CSVVGDSLGNTIYF. In DNA form, the CDR3 reads TGCAGCGTTGTGGGGGACAGCCTCGGAAACACCATATATTTT.

V and J are TRBV10-1 and TRBJ1-1, with a possible D match to TRBD1 (5 bases). The CDR3 extends over 11 amino acids. Deletions cut 6 bases from V and 4 bases from J, with 6 bases between. Germline V gene data show CDR1 as WNHNN and CDR2 as SYGVQD (reference sequence). The chain's CDR3 is CASSQGTEAFF. In DNA, the CDR3 is TGCGCCAGCAGCCAGGGCACTGAAGCTTTCTTT.

The CDR3 loop reads CASSSGLGTDEQYF. DNA for the CDR3: TGCGCCAGCAGCTCCGGACTAGGAACGGACGAGCAGTACTTC. The chain has TRBV10-1 and TRBJ2-7, with TRBD2 matching 7 bases. Germline values: CDR1 WNHNN, CDR2 SYGVQD (reference sequence). The V segment lost 6 bases and the J segment 5 bases; nucleotides outside the gene matches: 10. This CDR3 is 14 amino acids long.

Only a few counts were recorded for this clone. This sequence joins TRBV7-8 and TRBJ1-5; no clear D. V was clipped by 1 base and J by 8 bases, with 9 bases between them. The CDR3 runs to 13 residues. Germline V gene lookup returns CDR1 SGHVS and CDR2 FQNEAQ. In DNA, the CDR3 is TGTGCCAGCAGCTTAGAGCGGGCGGAGCCCCAGCATTTT. Its protein is CASSLERAEPQHF.